This is a list of T cell receptor beta chains from one sample in a study of response to subunit inactivated influenza vaccine. Each CDR3 protein gets one entry after TCRdb re-called the RT-PCR reads with MiXCR. In the table there are 400,000 to 650,000 distinct CDR3 sequences, 6.5% to 8% of which are singletons. Sample: PBMCs from blood, taken around 2 years after vaccination. The source is a man aged 50 to 75 who received an inactivated influenza vaccine. Both conserved end residues are part of each CDR3. Each record gives: D gene, clone size, V gene, J gene, CDR3 DNA, CDR3 protein. A D gene is named only where the DNA matches it firmly. Expanded clones get a size class; other rows say once, few or many, or leave the size out.

D gene: -; clone size: -; V gene: TRBV5-1; J gene: TRBJ1-6; CDR3 DNA: TGCGCCAGCAGCTTGGACGGCGGCAGAGAGTATTCACCCCTCCACTTT; CDR3 protein: CASSLDGGREYSPLHF
D gene: -; clone size: few; V gene: TRBV19; J gene: TRBJ1-5; CDR3 DNA: TGTGCCAGTAGTATCATAAATCCCCGGACGGGGCAGCCCCAGCATTTT; CDR3 protein: CASSIINPRTGQPQHF
D gene: -; clone size: few; V gene: TRBV20-1; J gene: TRBJ2-5; CDR3 DNA: TGCAGTGCTAGATTTGCAGGGTCGGTCTGGACCCAGTACTTC; CDR3 protein: CSARFAGSVWTQYF
D gene: -; clone size: -; V gene: TRBV20-1; J gene: TRBJ1-5; CDR3 DNA: TGCAGTGCCTACCATACAGGAAGGGGTTTAATCAATCAGCCCCAGCATTTT; CDR3 protein: CSAYHTGRGLINQPQHF
D gene: TRBD2; clone size: -; V gene: TRBV7-2; J gene: TRBJ2-5; CDR3 DNA: TGTGCCAGCAGCTTAGAGCCTAGCGGACAAGAGACCCAGTACTTC; CDR3 protein: CASSLEPSGQETQYF
D gene: -; clone size: many; V gene: TRBV5-1; J gene: TRBJ2-2; CDR3 DNA: TGCGCCAGCAGCTTACAATACCCAGGACCCTCGAACACCGGGGAGCTGTTTTTT; CDR3 protein: CASSLQYPGPSNTGELFF
D gene: -; clone size: -; V gene: TRBV29-1; J gene: TRBJ2-3; CDR3 DNA: TGCAGCGTTGAAGATCGCGGGGCTACAGATACGCAGTATTTT; CDR3 protein: CSVEDRGATDTQYF
D gene: TRBD2; clone size: many; V gene: TRBV7-2; J gene: TRBJ2-3; CDR3 DNA: TGTGCTAGCAGTCTGGGACTAGCTAGCACAGATACGCAGTATTTT; CDR3 protein: CASSLGLASTDTQYF
D gene: -; clone size: few; V gene: TRBV29-1; J gene: TRBJ1-6; CDR3 DNA: TGCAGCGTTGCGACAGGACTAAATTCACCCCTCCACTTT; CDR3 protein: CSVATGLNSPLHF
D gene: -; clone size: many; V gene: TRBV20-1; J gene: TRBJ2-1; CDR3 DNA: TGCAGTGCTAGAGATCGAGGGGCCCGACTTTACAATGAGCAGTTCTTC; CDR3 protein: CSARDRGARLYNEQFF
D gene: TRBD2; clone size: many; V gene: TRBV7-6; J gene: TRBJ2-3; CDR3 DNA: TGTGCCAGCAGCCCCGGGACTAGCGGTACGCAGTATTTT; CDR3 protein: CASSPGTSGTQYF
D gene: TRBD2; clone size: -; V gene: TRBV20-1; J gene: TRBJ2-2; CDR3 DNA: TGCAGTGCTAACGGTGTAGCGGGAGTAAAAACCGGGGAGCTGTTTTTT; CDR3 protein: CSANGVAGVKTGELFF
D gene: -; clone size: few; V gene: TRBV4-2; J gene: TRBJ2-5; CDR3 DNA: TGTGCCAGCAGCCAGGGTCGGAGACAAGAGACCCAGTACTTC; CDR3 protein: CASSQGRRQETQYF
D gene: -; clone size: -; V gene: TRBV15; J gene: TRBJ2-5; CDR3 DNA: TGTGCCACCAGGAGGGGGGAAGAGACCCAGTACTTC; CDR3 protein: CATRRGEETQYF
D gene: -; clone size: many; V gene: TRBV3-1; J gene: TRBJ2-1; CDR3 DNA: TGTGCCAGCAGCCAAGATGCTCCAACAAGACCCAGCTACAATGAGCAGTTCTTC; CDR3 protein: CASSQDAPTRPSYNEQFF
D gene: TRBD1; clone size: -; V gene: TRBV5-1; J gene: TRBJ2-3; CDR3 DNA: TGCGCCAGCAGCTGGGGCAGGGGGACAGATACGCAGTATTTT; CDR3 protein: CASSWGRGTDTQYF
D gene: -; clone size: few; V gene: TRBV12-3/TRBV12-4; J gene: TRBJ2-1; CDR3 DNA: TGTGCCAGCAGTTTTGTGGCGCGGGGGCCCTACAAACGCAATGAGCAGTTCTTC; CDR3 protein: CASSFVARGPYKRNEQFF
D gene: -; clone size: -; V gene: TRBV6-2/TRBV6-3; J gene: TRBJ2-1; CDR3 DNA: TGTGCCAGCCTGGGGTCGGGCGGCTACAATGAGCAGTTCTTC; CDR3 protein: CASLGSGGYNEQFF
D gene: -; clone size: few; V gene: TRBV20-1; J gene: TRBJ2-7; CDR3 DNA: TGCAGTGCTAGAGATATAGGTAGCCGAGACGAGCAGTACTTC; CDR3 protein: CSARDIGSRDEQYF
D gene: -; clone size: few; V gene: TRBV12-3/TRBV12-4; J gene: TRBJ2-1; CDR3 DNA: TGTGCCAGCAGTCCCAAGGTCCACACGGAGCAGTTCTTC; CDR3 protein: CASSPKVHTEQFF
D gene: -; clone size: few; V gene: TRBV3-1; J gene: TRBJ1-5; CDR3 DNA: TGTGCCAGCAGCCCCGGGGGGGGAGTGAATCAGCCCCAGCATTTT; CDR3 protein: CASSPGGGVNQPQHF
D gene: -; clone size: few; V gene: TRBV29-1; J gene: TRBJ1-1; CDR3 DNA: TGCAGCGCCAAGTCGCGCGCTGAAGCTTTCTTT; CDR3 protein: CSAKSRAEAFF
D gene: -; clone size: -; V gene: TRBV7-2; J gene: TRBJ2-2; CDR3 DNA: TGTGCCAGCAGCTTAGCGGCCACACAAAACACCGGGGAGCTGTTTTTT; CDR3 protein: CASSLAATQNTGELFF
D gene: TRBD1; clone size: few; V gene: TRBV29-1; J gene: TRBJ2-3; CDR3 DNA: TGCAGCGTTGAGGGGATACAGGGGGTAGATACGCAGTATTTT; CDR3 protein: CSVEGIQGVDTQYF
D gene: -; clone size: -; V gene: TRBV20-1; J gene: TRBJ2-5; CDR3 DNA: TGCAGTGCTAGAAGAAAGGGACAAGGGTTCCAAGAGACCCAGTACTTC; CDR3 protein: CSARRKGQGFQETQYF
D gene: TRBD1; clone size: many; V gene: TRBV5-6; J gene: TRBJ2-2; CDR3 DNA: TGTGCCAGCAGCTTAACAGGGGCTTCCGCCGGGGAGCTGTTTTTT; CDR3 protein: CASSLTGASAGELFF
D gene: -; clone size: few; V gene: TRBV28; J gene: TRBJ1-5; CDR3 DNA: TGTGCCAGCAGTCACGAGGGGGGGGCCAATCAGCCCCAGCATTTT; CDR3 protein: CASSHEGGANQPQHF
D gene: -; clone size: many; V gene: TRBV12-3/TRBV12-4; J gene: TRBJ1-1; CDR3 DNA: TGTGCCTGCAGAGACGTGAACACTGAAGCTTTCTTT; CDR3 protein: CACRDVNTEAFF
D gene: -; clone size: many; V gene: TRBV5-1; J gene: TRBJ2-5; CDR3 DNA: TGCGCCAGCAGCTTGTTGGGGGGGCCGCAAGAGACCCAGTACTTC; CDR3 protein: CASSLLGGPQETQYF
D gene: -; clone size: many; V gene: TRBV29-1; J gene: TRBJ2-6; CDR3 DNA: TGCAGCGTTAGCGAGACCCTCCCTCTCTCTGGGGCCAACGTCCTGACTTTC; CDR3 protein: CSVSETLPLSGANVLTF
D gene: TRBD2; clone size: few; V gene: TRBV28; J gene: TRBJ2-7; CDR3 DNA: TGTGCCAGCAGTTTTCCAGGGAGGGGCTACGAGCAGTACTTC; CDR3 protein: CASSFPGRGYEQYF
D gene: TRBD2; clone size: -; V gene: TRBV11-1; J gene: TRBJ2-2; CDR3 DNA: TGTGCCAGCAGCGTAGCGGGAGGAACTGTACAGGAACCCACGAACACCGGGGAGCTGTTTTTT; CDR3 protein: CASSVAGGTVQEPTNTGELFF
D gene: -; clone size: -; V gene: TRBV12-5; J gene: TRBJ2-1; CDR3 DNA: TGTGCTAGTGGATTGGACAGTTGGAGCTCCTACAATGAGCAGTTCTTC; CDR3 protein: CASGLDSWSSYNEQFF
D gene: -; clone size: -; V gene: TRBV12-3/TRBV12-4; J gene: TRBJ1-1; CDR3 DNA: TGTGCCAGCCGTTTTAGCTCGACGACTGAAGCTTTCTTT; CDR3 protein: CASRFSSTTEAFF
D gene: TRBD2; clone size: many; V gene: TRBV12-3/TRBV12-4; J gene: TRBJ2-3; CDR3 DNA: TGTGCCAGCGCTGGGACTAGCACAGAAACGCAGTATTTT; CDR3 protein: CASAGTSTETQYF
D gene: -; clone size: many; V gene: TRBV12-3/TRBV12-4; J gene: TRBJ2-1; CDR3 DNA: TGTGCCAGCAGTTTAGGATTTTCAGGAGGGAGTGAATCCGCTCTCTCCTACAATGAGCAGTTCTTC; CDR3 protein: CASSLGFSGGSESALSYNEQFF
D gene: TRBD1; clone size: -; V gene: TRBV12-3/TRBV12-4; J gene: TRBJ1-3; CDR3 DNA: TGTGCCAGCAGTTTTGGGGACAGTGCACCTGGAAACACCATATCTTTT; CDR3 protein: CASSFGDSAPGNTISF
D gene: -; clone size: -; V gene: TRBV20-1; J gene: TRBJ1-1; CDR3 DNA: TGCAGTGCCTGGGGCCGGGGGGGGAACACTGAAGCTTTCTTT; CDR3 protein: CSAWGRGGNTEAFF
D gene: TRBD1; clone size: -; V gene: TRBV6-2/TRBV6-3; J gene: TRBJ2-5; CDR3 DNA: TGTGCCAGCAGTCAGACGACAGGGGGCCAAGAGACCCAGTACTTC; CDR3 protein: CASSQTTGGQETQYF
D gene: -; clone size: -; V gene: TRBV29-1; J gene: TRBJ2-1; CDR3 DNA: TGCAGCGTTCACTATTTTCTCGATGAGCAGTTCTTC; CDR3 protein: CSVHYFLDEQFF
D gene: -; clone size: -; V gene: TRBV10-3; J gene: TRBJ2-7; CDR3 DNA: TGTGCCATAGGAGCGTACGAGCAGTACTTC; CDR3 protein: CAIGAYEQYF
D gene: -; clone size: -; V gene: TRBV6-2/TRBV6-3; J gene: TRBJ1-5; CDR3 DNA: TGTGCCAGCAGTTACTCATCGGCCCTTAGATCGCCCCAGCATTTT; CDR3 protein: CASSYSSALRSPQHF